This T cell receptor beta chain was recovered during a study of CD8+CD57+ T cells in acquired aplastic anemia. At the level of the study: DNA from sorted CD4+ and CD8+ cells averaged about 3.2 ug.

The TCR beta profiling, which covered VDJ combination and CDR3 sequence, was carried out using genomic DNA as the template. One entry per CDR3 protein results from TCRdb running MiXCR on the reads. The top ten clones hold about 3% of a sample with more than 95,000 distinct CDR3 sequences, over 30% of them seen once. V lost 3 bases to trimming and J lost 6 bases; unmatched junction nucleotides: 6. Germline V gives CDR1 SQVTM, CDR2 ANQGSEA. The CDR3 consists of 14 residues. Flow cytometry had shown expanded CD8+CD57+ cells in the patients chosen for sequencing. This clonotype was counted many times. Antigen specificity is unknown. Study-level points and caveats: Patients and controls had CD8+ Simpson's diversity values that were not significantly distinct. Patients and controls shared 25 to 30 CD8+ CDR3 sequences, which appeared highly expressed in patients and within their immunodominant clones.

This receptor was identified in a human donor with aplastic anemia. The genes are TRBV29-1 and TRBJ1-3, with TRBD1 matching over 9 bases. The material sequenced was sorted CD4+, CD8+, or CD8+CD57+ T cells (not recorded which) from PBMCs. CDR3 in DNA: TGCAGCGTTGAGGACAGGGGCCAGTTAAACACCATATATTTT. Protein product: CSVEDRGQLNTIYF.